One and the same sample provided the 22 T cell receptor beta chains below, sequenced in a study of T cell repertoires in cytomegalovirus infection. Which antigens these TCRs recognize remains unknown. In TCRdb, the reads were re-called with MiXCR into one record per CDR3 protein. The sample carries roughly 920,000 distinct CDR3 sequences, less than 40% recorded once. Sequencing used cultured CD8+ T cells from PBMCs, obtained from culture after CMV antigen stimulation. All receptors derive from a human donor in good health (CMV status not recorded). Some clones in this sample may be carry-over from other donors' samples.

The V gene is TRBV27, the J gene TRBJ1-2; possibly TRBD1 for D (5 bases). V lost 6 bases and J lost 2, with 16 bases in between. CDR1 and CDR2 from the germline V gene are MNHEY and SMNVEV (reference sequence). There are 15 residues in the CDR3. CDR3 loop: CASSQGGAGNYGYTF. The CDR3 DNA sequence: TGTGCCAGCAGCCAGGGTGGGGCGGGAAACTATGGCTACACCTTC.

The chain joins TRBV29-1 to TRBJ2-1, with 9 bases fitting TRBD1. V was clipped by 2 bases and J by 5 bases; unmatched bases: 7. The germline V gene encodes CDR1 SQVTM and CDR2 ANQGSEA. The length of the CDR3 is 15 residues. CDR3 nucleotide sequence: TGCAGCGTTGAACCGACTGGGACAGGGAACAATGAGCAGTTCTTC. Residues: CSVEPTGTGNNEQFF.

This chain links TRBV13 with TRBJ1-2; no definite D call. The germline CDR1 and CDR2 sequences are PRHDT and FYEKMQ (reference sequence). CDR3 size: 15 residues. V was trimmed by 5 bases and J by 5 bases, leaving 18 bases between them. This CDR3 is CASSPELREKYGYTF. The DNA for the CDR3 is TGTGCCAGCAGCCCCGAATTAAGGGAGAAGTATGGCTACACCTTC.

CDR3 protein: CASSSPSRGRYNEQFF. In DNA form, the CDR3 reads TGTGCCAGCAGCTCCCCCTCCAGGGGGAGATACAATGAGCAGTTCTTC. The chain recombines TRBV11-2 with TRBJ2-1; 7 nucleotides line up with TRBD1. The germline V gene has CDR1 SGHAT and CDR2 FQNNGV. The length of the CDR3 is 16 residues. Germline trimming cut 4 bases from V and 4 bases from J; bases unmatched to any gene: 10.

The rearrangement links TRBV27 to TRBJ2-3; no clear D gene. CDR1 is MNHEY, CDR2 SMNVEV, per germline (reference sequence). This CDR3 has 11 amino acids. Trimming took off 8 bases at V and 2 bases at J, with 5 bases between the two ends. For the CDR3, the DNA is TGTGCCAGCGGATACACAGATACGCAGTATTTT. Translating it yields CASGYTDTQYF.

The chain joins TRBV4-3 to TRBJ2-4; D not resolved. V lost 4 bases and J lost 2, with 15 bases in between. The CDR3 covers 16 residues. Germline assignment: CDR1 LGHNA and CDR2 YSLEER. This CDR3 reads CASSLNRRHTKNIQYF. The CDR3 DNA is TGCGCCAGCAGCCTTAACCGGAGACACACCAAAAACATTCAGTACTTC.

This sequence joins TRBV7-9 and TRBJ1-5; perhaps TRBD1 as D (5 bases). CDR3 size: 15 residues. V lost 4 bases to trimming and J lost 0 bases, with 10 bases between them. The germline CDR1 and CDR2 sequences are SEHNR and FQNEAQ (reference sequence). CDR3 coding DNA: TGTGCCAGCAGCTCTGTACAGGATAGCAATCAGCCCCAGCATTTT. The encoded protein is CASSSVQDSNQPQHF.

This chain links TRBV6-2 or TRBV6-3 with TRBJ2-3; 9 bases line up with TRBD1. Germline V gene data show CDR1 as MNHEY and CDR2 as SVGEGT. The V and J ends lost 11 bases and 0 bases, in that order; junction bases with no gene match: 12. The length of the CDR3 is 16 residues. This CDR3 is CAVWDREYSSTDTQYF. For the CDR3, the DNA is TGTGCCGTCTGGGACAGGGAGTACTCTAGCACAGATACGCAGTATTTT.

The sample holds many counts of this clonotype. The chain combines TRBV6-2 or TRBV6-3 with TRBJ2-1; 9 bases fit TRBD1. The CDR3 loop spans 13 amino acids. V was pared by 8 bases and J by 6 bases, with 5 bases of the junction left unmatched. Germline loops: CDR1 MNHEY, CDR2 SVGEGT. The CDR3 DNA sequence: TGTGCCAGCGGACAGGGGTGGGTCAATGAGCAGTTCTTC. Translated: CASGQGWVNEQFF.

V is TRBV9 and J is TRBJ1-2; TRBD1 agrees at 8 bases. Germline trimming cut 4 bases from V and 4 bases from J; bases unmatched to any gene: 9. There are 15 residues in the CDR3. Germline CDR1 reads SGDLS; CDR2 reads YYNGEE. CDR3 protein: CASSPRTGTSYGYTF. In DNA form, the CDR3 reads TGTGCCAGCAGCCCCCGGACAGGGACTAGCTATGGCTACACCTTC.

This clonotype occurred a few times. This chain uses TRBV6-6 with TRBJ1-3; 7 bases map to TRBD1. V shed 5 bases and J 0 bases; nucleotides not matched to a gene: 7. The CDR3 is 16 amino acids. CDR1 is MNHNY, CDR2 SVGAGI, per germline (reference sequence). CDR3 sequence reads: CASSVGGQFSGNTIYF. The CDR3 DNA follows: TGTGCCAGCAGTGTGGGGGGACAGTTCTCTGGAAACACCATATATTTT.

The rearrangement uses TRBV6-6 and TRBJ1-1; D not resolved. This CDR3 is 14 amino acids long. V was shortened by 7 bases and J by 2 bases, with 14 bases between the two germline ends. Germline CDR1 and CDR2: MNHNY and SVGAGI (reference sequence). This CDR3 reads CASTASRANTEAFF. CDR3 DNA: TGTGCCAGCACCGCGAGTAGGGCAAACACTGAAGCTTTCTTT.

This clonotype has at least ten counts. The chain recombines TRBV7-9 with TRBJ1-3; 10 bases align to TRBD1. After removal of 6 bases from V and 1 base from J, the junction contained 9 bases not matched to a gene. This CDR3 is 17 amino acids long. Germline CDR1 and CDR2: SEHNR and FQNEAQ (reference sequence). The CDR3 spells CASRQRDRGSSGNTIYF. The DNA for the CDR3 is TGTGCCAGCAGGCAGAGGGACAGGGGATCTTCTGGAAACACCATATATTTT.

Many counts were recorded for this clonotype. This chain links TRBV6-1 with TRBJ1-1; D is uncertain. Per germline, CDR1 MNHNS and CDR2 SASEGT. Trimming removed 8 bases from V and 4 bases from J, with 8 bases in between. The CDR3 runs to 11 residues. As DNA, the CDR3 is TGTGCCAGCTCGTGGCCCACTGAAGCTTTCTTT. Translated: CASSWPTEAFF.

This clonotype showed up just a few times. CDR3 DNA sequence: TGTGCCAGCAGTTTATACCCGGGTCTCATCCCAACAACGGAGACCCAGTACTTC. As protein: CASSLYPGLIPTTETQYF. The chain uses TRBV27 and TRBJ2-5; D gene ambiguous. There are 18 residues in the CDR3. Trimming took off 1 base at V and 5 bases at J, with 23 bases between the two ends. Germline V lookup: CDR1 MNHEY, CDR2 SMNVEV (reference sequence).

This clonotype has at least ten counts. The CDR3 nucleotides read TGCGCCAGCACTCTGACCTCCCAACCTACAGGTTCCTACGAGCAGTACTTC. Its protein is CASTLTSQPTGSYEQYF. The chain combines TRBV10-2 with TRBJ2-7; possible D gene TRBD1, 5 bases. V dropped 7 bases and J dropped 1 base, with 23 bases sitting between them. Germline-derived CDR1 and CDR2 are WSHSY and SAAADI. The CDR3 covers 17 residues.

Details on this clonotype: This likely comes from a read error, as the CDR3 has no conserved phenylalanine or tryptophan at its end. The chain links TRBV5-6 to TRBJ2-3; perhaps TRBD1 as D (6 bases). The V gene lost 4 bases and the J gene lost 0 bases, with 15 bases spanning the gap. Germline V gene lookup returns CDR1 SGHDT and CDR2 YYEEEE. The length of the CDR3 is 16 residues. The CDR3 sequence: CASSLTRQASTDTQYL. The CDR3 DNA reads as TGTGCCAGCAGCCTTACCCGACAGGCTAGCACAGATACGCAGTATCTT.

The chain couples TRBV2 to TRBJ1-1; D not resolved. V lost 8 bases and J lost 8, with 12 bases in between. This CDR3 has 11 amino acids. The germline CDR1 and CDR2 sequences are SNHLY and FYNNEI. The CDR3 DNA reads as TGTGCCAGCTGGAACCGGGAAGAAGCTTTCTTT. Translated: CASWNREEAFF.

The chain joins TRBV7-6 to TRBJ2-1; TRBD2 is a possible D gene (6 bases). Trimming stripped 6 bases from V and 1 base from J, with 16 bases between. CDR1 and CDR2 (germline): SGHVS, FNYEAQ. There are 16 residues in the CDR3. The CDR3 DNA follows: TGTGCCAGCAGAGAATGGCGGGGTTTATCCTACAATGAGCAGTTCTTC. Translating it yields CASREWRGLSYNEQFF. The variable domain in full, completed from reference TRBV7-6 and TRBJ2-1, reads GAGVSQSPRYKVTKRGQDVALRCDPISGHVSLYWYRQALGQGPEFLTYFNYEAQQDKSGLPNDRFSAERPEGSISTLTIQRTEQRDSAMYRCASREWRGLSYNEQFFGPGTRLTVL.

This clonotype showed up just a few times. V and J are TRBV12-3 or TRBV12-4 and TRBJ1-3; D not resolved. The CDR3 sequence is 14 residues long. V was pared by 0 bases and J by 5 bases, with 8 bases between. The DNA for the CDR3 is TGTGCCAGCAGTTTAGCTGGATCAAGAAACACCATATATTTT. The encoded protein is CASSLAGSRNTIYF.

The V and J genes are TRBV7-1 and TRBJ1-2, with D hard to call. TRBV7-1 is designated an ORF whose function remains uncertain. There are 12 residues in the CDR3. The ends were cut back, 7 bases at V and 4 bases at J, with 10 bases in the middle. The CDR3 DNA reads TGTGCCAGCAACCCCCTCTTCTATGGCTACACCTTC. This encodes CASNPLFYGYTF.

Remarks on this clonotype: At one end the junction does not follow the germline gene, possibly because of a read error. This chain links TRBV12-3 or TRBV12-4 with TRBJ2-7; 11 nucleotides line up with TRBD1. This CDR3 region has 14 residues. The DNA for the CDR3 is TGTGCCAACAGTCTGGGACAGGGGGGGTACGAGCAGTACTTC. Protein: CANSLGQGGYEQYF.